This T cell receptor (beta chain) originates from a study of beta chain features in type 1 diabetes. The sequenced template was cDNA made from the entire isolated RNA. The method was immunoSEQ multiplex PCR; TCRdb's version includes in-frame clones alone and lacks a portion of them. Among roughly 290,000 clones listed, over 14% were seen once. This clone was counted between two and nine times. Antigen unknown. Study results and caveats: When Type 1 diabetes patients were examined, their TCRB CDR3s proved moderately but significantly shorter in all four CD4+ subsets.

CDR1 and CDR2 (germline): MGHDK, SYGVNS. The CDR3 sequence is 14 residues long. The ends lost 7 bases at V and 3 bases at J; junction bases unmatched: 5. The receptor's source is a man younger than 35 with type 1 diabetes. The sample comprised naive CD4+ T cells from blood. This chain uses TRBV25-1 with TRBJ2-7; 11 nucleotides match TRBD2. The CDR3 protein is CASKTSGTHYEQYF. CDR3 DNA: TGTGCCAGCAAGACTAGCGGGACGCACTACGAGCAGTACTTC.